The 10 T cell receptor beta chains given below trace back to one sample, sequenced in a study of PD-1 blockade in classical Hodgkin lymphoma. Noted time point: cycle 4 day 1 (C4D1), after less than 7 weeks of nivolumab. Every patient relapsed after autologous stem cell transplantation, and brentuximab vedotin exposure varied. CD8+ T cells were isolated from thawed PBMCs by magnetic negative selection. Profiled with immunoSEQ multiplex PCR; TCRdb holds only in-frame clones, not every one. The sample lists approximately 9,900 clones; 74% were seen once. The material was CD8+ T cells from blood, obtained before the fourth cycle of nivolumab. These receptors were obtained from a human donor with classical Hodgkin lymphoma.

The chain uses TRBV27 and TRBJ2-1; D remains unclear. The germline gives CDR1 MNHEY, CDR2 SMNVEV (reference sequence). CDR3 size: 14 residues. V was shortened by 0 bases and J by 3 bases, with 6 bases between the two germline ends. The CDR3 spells CASSLSVDYNEQFF. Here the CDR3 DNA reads TGTGCCAGCAGTTTATCGGTGGACTACAATGAGCAGTTCTTC.

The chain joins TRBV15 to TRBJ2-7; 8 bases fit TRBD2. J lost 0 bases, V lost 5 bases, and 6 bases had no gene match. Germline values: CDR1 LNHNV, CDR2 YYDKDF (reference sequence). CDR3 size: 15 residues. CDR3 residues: CATSRGGEDSYEQYF. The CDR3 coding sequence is TGTGCCACCAGCCGGGGGGGGGAAGACTCCTACGAGCAGTACTTC.

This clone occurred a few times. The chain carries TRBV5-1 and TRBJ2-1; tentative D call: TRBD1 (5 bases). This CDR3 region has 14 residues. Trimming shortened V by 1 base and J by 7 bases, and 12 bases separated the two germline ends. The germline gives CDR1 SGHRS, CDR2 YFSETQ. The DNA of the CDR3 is TGCGCCAGCAGCTTGTACCCAGGGTTTAATGAGCAGTTCTTC. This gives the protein CASSLYPGFNEQFF. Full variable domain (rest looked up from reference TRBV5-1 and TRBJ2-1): KAGVTQTPRYLIKTRGQQVTLSCSPISGHRSVSWYQQTPGQGLQFLFEYFSETQRNKGNFPGRFSGRQFSNSRSEMNVSTLELGDSALYLCASSLYPGFNEQFFGPGTRLTVL.

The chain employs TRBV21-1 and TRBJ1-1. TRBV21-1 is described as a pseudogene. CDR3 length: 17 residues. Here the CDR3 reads CASSFLSRGAMNTEAFF. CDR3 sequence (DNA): TGTGCCAGCAGTTTTTTGTCCCGGGGAGCGATGAACACTGAAGCTTTCTTT.

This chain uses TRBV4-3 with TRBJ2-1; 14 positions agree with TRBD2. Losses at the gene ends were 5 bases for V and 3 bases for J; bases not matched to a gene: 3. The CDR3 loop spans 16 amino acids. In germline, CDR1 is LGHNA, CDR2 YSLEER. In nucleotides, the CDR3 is TGCGCCAGCAGCTTCGGACTAGCGGGGGGCTACAATGAGCAGTTCTTC. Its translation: CASSFGLAGGYNEQFF.

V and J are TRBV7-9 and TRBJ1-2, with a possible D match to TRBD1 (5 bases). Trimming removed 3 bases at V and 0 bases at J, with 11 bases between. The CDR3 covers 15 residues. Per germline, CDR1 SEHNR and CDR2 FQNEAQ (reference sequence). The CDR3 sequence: CASSFVGAANYGYTF. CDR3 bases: TGTGCCAGCAGCTTTGTTGGGGCTGCTAACTATGGCTACACCTTC.

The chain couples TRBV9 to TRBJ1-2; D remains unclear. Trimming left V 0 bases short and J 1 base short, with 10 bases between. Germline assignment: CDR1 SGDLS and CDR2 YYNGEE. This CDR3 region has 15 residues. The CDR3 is CASSVVAGDNYGYTF. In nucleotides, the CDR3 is TGTGCCAGCAGCGTAGTGGCCGGGGATAACTATGGCTACACCTTC.

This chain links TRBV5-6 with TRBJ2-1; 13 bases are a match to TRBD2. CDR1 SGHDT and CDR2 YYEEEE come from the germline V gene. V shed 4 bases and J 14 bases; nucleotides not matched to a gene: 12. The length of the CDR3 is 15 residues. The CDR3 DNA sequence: TGTGCCAGCAGCGTCGGACTAGCGGGAGAAGCGTCGGAGTTCTTC. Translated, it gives CASSVGLAGEASEFF. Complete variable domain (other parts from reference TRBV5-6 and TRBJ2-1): DAGVTQSPTHLIKTRGQQVTLRCSPKSGHDTVSWYQQALGQGPQFIFQYYEEEERQRGNFPDRFSGHQFPNYSSELNVNALLLGDSALYLCASSVGLAGEASEFFGPGTRLTVL.

CDR3 residues: CASSDTGYYGYTF. The CDR3 DNA is TGTGCCAGCAGTGATACAGGGTACTATGGCTACACCTTC. The chain employs TRBV25-1 and TRBJ1-2, with D maybe TRBD1 (6 bases). The CDR3 length is 13 residues. The V and J ends lost 3 bases and 3 bases respectively, with 8 bases between them. Per germline, CDR1 MGHDK and CDR2 SYGVNS.

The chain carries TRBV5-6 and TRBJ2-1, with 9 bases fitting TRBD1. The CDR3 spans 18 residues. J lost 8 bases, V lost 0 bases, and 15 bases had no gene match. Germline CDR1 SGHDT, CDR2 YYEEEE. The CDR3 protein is CASSLDSPGTGMGYEQFF. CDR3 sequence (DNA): TGTGCCAGCAGCTTGGACTCCCCTGGGACAGGGATGGGTTATGAGCAGTTCTTC.